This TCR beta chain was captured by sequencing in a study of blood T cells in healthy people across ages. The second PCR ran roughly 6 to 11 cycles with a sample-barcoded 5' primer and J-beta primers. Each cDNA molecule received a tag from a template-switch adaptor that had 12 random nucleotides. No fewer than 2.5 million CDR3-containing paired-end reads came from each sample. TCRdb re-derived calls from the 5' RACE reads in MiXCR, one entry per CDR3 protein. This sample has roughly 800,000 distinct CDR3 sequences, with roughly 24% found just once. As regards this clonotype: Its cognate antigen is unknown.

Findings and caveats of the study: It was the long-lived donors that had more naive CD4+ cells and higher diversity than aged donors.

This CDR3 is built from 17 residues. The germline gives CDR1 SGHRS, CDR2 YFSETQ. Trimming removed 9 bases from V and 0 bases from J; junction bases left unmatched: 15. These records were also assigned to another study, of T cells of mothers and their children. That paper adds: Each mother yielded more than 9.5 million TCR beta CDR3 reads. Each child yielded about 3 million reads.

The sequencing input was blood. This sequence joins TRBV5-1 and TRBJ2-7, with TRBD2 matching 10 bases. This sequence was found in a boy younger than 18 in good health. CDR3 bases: TGCGCCATCCTGACGGCTAGCGGGGGCCGGGTCTCCTACGAGCAGTACTTC. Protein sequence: CAILTASGGRVSYEQYF. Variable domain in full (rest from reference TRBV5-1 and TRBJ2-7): KAGVTQTPRYLIKTRGQQVTLSCSPISGHRSVSWYQQTPGQGLQFLFEYFSETQRNKGNFPGRFSGRQFSNSRSEMNVSTLELGDSALYLCAILTASGGRVSYEQYFGPGTRLTVT.